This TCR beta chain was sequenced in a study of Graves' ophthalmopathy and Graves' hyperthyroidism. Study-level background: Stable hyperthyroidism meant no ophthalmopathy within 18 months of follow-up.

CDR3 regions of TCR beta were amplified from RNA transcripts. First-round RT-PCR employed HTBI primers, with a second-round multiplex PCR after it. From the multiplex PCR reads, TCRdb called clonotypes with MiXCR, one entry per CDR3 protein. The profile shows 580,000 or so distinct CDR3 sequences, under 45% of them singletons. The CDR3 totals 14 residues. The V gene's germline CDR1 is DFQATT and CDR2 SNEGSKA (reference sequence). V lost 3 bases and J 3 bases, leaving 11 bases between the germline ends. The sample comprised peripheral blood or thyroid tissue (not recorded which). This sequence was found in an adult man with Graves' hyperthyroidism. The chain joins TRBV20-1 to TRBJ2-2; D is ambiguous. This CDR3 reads CSARDELDTGELFF. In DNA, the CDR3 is TGCAGTGCTAGGGACGAGTTGGACACCGGGGAGCTGTTTTTT.